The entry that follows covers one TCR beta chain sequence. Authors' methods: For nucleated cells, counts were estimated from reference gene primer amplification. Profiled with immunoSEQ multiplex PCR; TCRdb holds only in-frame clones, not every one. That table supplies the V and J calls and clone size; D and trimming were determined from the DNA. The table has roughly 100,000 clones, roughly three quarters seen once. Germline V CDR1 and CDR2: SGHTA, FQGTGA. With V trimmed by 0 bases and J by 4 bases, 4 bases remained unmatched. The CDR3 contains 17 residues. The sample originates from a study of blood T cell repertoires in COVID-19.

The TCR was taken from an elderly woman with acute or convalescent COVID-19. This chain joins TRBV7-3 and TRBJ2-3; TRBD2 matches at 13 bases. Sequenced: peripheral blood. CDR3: CASSLTPGLAGPDTQYF. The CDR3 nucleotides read TGTGCCAGCAGCTTAACGCCGGGACTAGCGGGGCCAGATACGCAGTATTTT.